This T cell receptor (beta chain) was found in a study of cytomegalovirus exposure and HLA in healthy donors. Study overall: According to later analysis, the same platform produced the roughly 130 validation and some 680 first-cohort repertoires. Study outcomes and limitations: While the bulk of TCR sequences proved rare, some public TCRs turned up in many donors. High specificity and sensitivity for cytomegalovirus status were reported for the classifier.

There are 14 residues in the CDR3. Germline CDR1 is SGHRS and CDR2 is YFSETQ. V shed 0 bases and J 2 bases; nucleotides not matched to a gene: 2. Method: immunoSEQ multiplex PCR; TCRdb's copy keeps in-frame clones and lacks some. Of about 280,000 clones listed, about 86% were seen once; the top ten hold approximately 1%. As regards this clone: The antigen is unknown.

The receptor comes from a woman aged 18-29 years in good health and CMV-seronegative. The sample was PBMCs. The V and J genes are TRBV5-1 and TRBJ2-7; 7 bases agree with TRBD1. The CDR3 sequence is CASSLGQGPYEQYF. Here the CDR3 DNA reads TGCGCCAGCAGCTTGGGACAGGGTCCCTACGAGCAGTACTTC. The entire variable domain, with the rest obtained from reference TRBV5-1 and TRBJ2-7, is as follows: KAGVTQTPRYLIKTRGQQVTLSCSPISGHRSVSWYQQTPGQGLQFLFEYFSETQRNKGNFPGRFSGRQFSNSRSEMNVSTLELGDSALYLCASSLGQGPYEQYFGPGTRLTVT.